In this sample, the clone carrying this T cell receptor beta chain turned up once. The antigen is undetermined. These data originate in a study of circulating and synovial CD4+ cells in juvenile arthritis. Overall study findings and caveats: Circulating pathogenic-like lymphocytes shared a substantially higher fraction of CDR3 sequences with synovium than bulk blood.

CDR3 length: 14 residues. CDR1 is KGHSH, CDR2 LQKENI, per germline. The V end was cut by 6 bases, the J end by 10 bases, with 16 bases between. Method: immunoSEQ multiplex PCR; TCRdb's copy keeps in-frame clones and lacks some. The sample shows some 33,000 clones, about 94% of them seen only once. Donors were patients with active juvenile idiopathic arthritis. Sequencing used CD4+ T cells from blood. The sequence was obtained from a human donor with juvenile idiopathic arthritis. The chain joins TRBV18 to TRBJ1-6; D remains ambiguous. The CDR3 reads CASSPQEEGSPLHF. The CDR3 DNA reads as TGTGCCAGCTCTCCTCAGGAGGAGGGATCACCCCTCCACTTT.